These 17 T cell receptor beta chains share one sample of origin, sequenced in a study of shared clonotypes between healthy human individuals (TCRdb year 2020). Receptors were amplified or captured by the immunoSEQ multiplex PCR assay. This is the immuneACCESS table as TCRdb keeps it, with only in-frame sequences that have V and J called. A part of the clones is gone; compared with another copy, unresolved V genes explain less than half, and the rest is unexplained. In this sample the table shows 980,000 or so clones, 70% to 85% of which occur a single time. The ten largest clones take up 1.5% of the sample. Sequenced input: memory CD4+ T cells sorted from blood. The intended sense of this specimen's cell subset or site label: CD45RA-negative fraction. These receptors all come from a man younger than 30 in good health.

This clone was detected only a few times. The V and J genes are TRBV6-1 and TRBJ2-1; 12 bases map to TRBD2. The CDR3 spans 14 residues. The trim removed 5 bases at V and 7 bases at J, leaving 3 bases unmatched. CDR1 and CDR2 (germline): MNHNS, SASEGT. CDR3 protein: CASSNGLAGNEQFF. CDR3 DNA: TGTGCCAGCAGTAACGGACTAGCGGGGAATGAGCAGTTCTTC.

As for this clone: This may be a read error, as it is one base from a much larger clone. V is TRBV7-8 and J is TRBJ2-1, with 9 bases aligning to TRBD2. CDR1 is SGHVS and CDR2 is FQNEAQ in the germline V gene. The CDR3 spans 15 residues. J lost 6 bases, V lost 5 bases, and 8 bases had no gene match. The CDR3 DNA reads TGTGCCAGCAGCGTTAGACTAGCGGAGGGCAATGAGCAGTTCTTC. This translates into CASSVRLAEGNEQFF.

The chain couples TRBV30 to TRBJ2-7; tentatively, D is TRBD2 (6 bases). Germline lookup yields CDR1 GTSNPN and CDR2 SVGIG (reference sequence). V lost 5 bases and J 9 bases, leaving 23 bases between the germline ends. The CDR3 covers 14 residues. The CDR3, as DNA: TGTGCCTGGGGGCGAAGCGGGCCGAAGTCGGTGCAGTACTTC. The encoded protein is CAWGRSGPKSVQYF.

With regard to this clone: Other DNA sequences in the same sample also yield this CDR3. V gene TRBV10-3 combines with J gene TRBJ2-5; 9 nucleotides match TRBD1. The junction had 3 bases not matched to a gene; V was cut back by 6 bases and J by 1 base. CDR3 length: 14 amino acids. Germline V lookup: CDR1 ENHRY, CDR2 SYGVKD. CDR3 nucleotides: TGTGCCATCAGAGGGACAGGGATCCAAGAGACCCAGTACTTC. This gives the protein CAIRGTGIQETQYF.

This clone has a handful of counts. The chain is built from TRBV28 and TRBJ1-5; D might be TRBD1 (5 bases). Trimming cost V 10 bases and J 2 bases, with 9 bases left between them. The CDR3 has 12 residues. Germline values: CDR1 MDHEN, CDR2 SYDVKM. The CDR3 DNA reads as TGTGCCACCGGGGGTCGCAATCAGCCCCAGCATTTT. Translating it yields CATGGRNQPQHF.

This clone was detected ten times or more. The V gene is TRBV19, the J gene TRBJ1-4, with 12 nucleotides matching TRBD1. The V gene's germline CDR1 is LNHDA and CDR2 SQIVND (reference sequence). The CDR3 extends over 15 amino acids. V gave up 4 bases and J gave up 6 bases; unmatched junction bases: 3. In DNA, the CDR3 is TGTGCCAGTAGTACTGGGACAGGGGGCTATGAAAAACTGTTTTTT. Its protein is CASSTGTGGYEKLFF.

CDR3 loop: CASSAHPPGTGGEKLFF. The CDR3 DNA is TGTGCCAGCAGCGCCCATCCACCCGGGACAGGGGGTGAAAAACTGTTTTTT. The rearrangement links TRBV11-2 to TRBJ1-4; 11 nucleotides match TRBD1. The CDR3 totals 17 residues. The germline V gene has CDR1 SGHAT and CDR2 FQNNGV. The junction had 12 bases not matched to a gene; V was cut back by 5 bases and J by 7 bases.

The chain couples TRBV7-9 to TRBJ2-4, with TRBD1 matching 9 bases. Germline values: CDR1 SEHNR, CDR2 FQNEAQ (reference sequence). V dropped 5 bases and J dropped 4; count of bases not matched to a gene: 6. This CDR3 spans 15 amino acids. This CDR3 is CASSLLTGGKNIQYF. In DNA, the CDR3 is TGTGCCAGCAGCCTCCTGACAGGGGGAAAAAACATTCAGTACTTC. Supplemented by reference TRBV7-9 and TRBJ2-4, the full variable domain reads DTGVSQNPRHKITKRGQNVTFRCDPISEHNRLYWYRQTLGQGPEFLTYFQNEAQLEKSRLLSDRFSAERPKGSFSTLEIQRTEQGDSAMYLCASSLLTGGKNIQYFGAGTRLSVL.

The chain joins TRBV15 to TRBJ2-6; D uncertain. Germline CDR1 and CDR2: LNHNV and YYDKDF (reference sequence). V gave up 3 bases and J gave up 2 bases, with 8 bases separating them. CDR3 length: 15 residues. The CDR3 here is CATSRGRTGANVLTF. CDR3 in DNA: TGTGCCACCAGCAGGGGCAGGACTGGGGCCAACGTCCTGACTTTC.

The rearrangement joins TRBV7-8 to TRBJ1-3, with D possibly being TRBD1 (5 bases). Trimming left V 2 bases short and J 0 bases short, with 8 bases between. Germline CDR1 reads SGHVS; CDR2 reads FQNEAQ. The CDR3 totals 15 residues. The CDR3 reads CASSLSDSSGNTIYF. In DNA, the CDR3 is TGTGCCAGCAGCTTAAGCGACAGCTCTGGAAACACCATATATTTT.

This chain connects TRBV2 to TRBJ1-6; D unclear. CDR1 is SNHLY and CDR2 is FYNNEI in the germline V gene. Trimming removed 4 bases from V and 9 bases from J, with 7 bases in between. This CDR3 is built from 12 residues. CDR3 protein: CASSAPVSPLHF. Written as DNA, the CDR3 is TGTGCCAGCAGTGCTCCTGTTTCACCCCTCCACTTT. The complete variable domain, with remaining parts taken from reference TRBV2 and TRBJ1-6, reads EPEVTQTPSHQVTQMGQEVILRCVPISNHLYFYWYRQILGQKVEFLVSFYNNEISEKSEIFDDQFSVERPDGSNFTLKIRSTKLEDSAMYFCASSAPVSPLHFGNGTRLTVT.

This clone was observed once. V usage is TRBV6-1 and J usage is TRBJ2-3, with D possibly TRBD1 on 7 matching bases. Trimming left V 11 bases short and J 2 bases short, with 20 bases between. The CDR3 loop spans 15 amino acids. Germline V CDR1 and CDR2: MNHNS, SASEGT. CDR3 residues: CASGEQGGTTDTQYF. The DNA for the CDR3 is TGTGCCTCAGGGGAGCAGGGGGGTACCACAGATACGCAGTATTTT.

The rearrangement joins TRBV5-1 to TRBJ2-5, with 12 bases aligning to TRBD1. The CDR3 contains 16 residues. J was trimmed by 4 bases and V by 5 bases; bases with no gene match: 9. The germline gives CDR1 SGHRS, CDR2 YFSETQ. Written as DNA, the CDR3 is TGCGCCAGCAGGGCCGGGACAGGGGGCGGGCGAGAGACCCAGTACTTC. Residues: CASRAGTGGGRETQYF. Drawing the rest from reference TRBV5-1 and TRBJ2-5, the complete variable domain is KAGVTQTPRYLIKTRGQQVTLSCSPISGHRSVSWYQQTPGQGLQFLFEYFSETQRNKGNFPGRFSGRQFSNSRSEMNVSTLELGDSALYLCASRAGTGGGRETQYFGPGTRLLVL.

This chain connects TRBV5-6 to TRBJ2-7; D might be TRBD2 (6 bases). Germline V gene lookup returns CDR1 SGHDT and CDR2 YYEEEE. Trimming shortened V by 7 bases and J by 6 bases, and 17 bases separated the two germline ends. The CDR3 spans 13 residues. The CDR3 DNA sequence: TGTGCCAGCCGGGGGTTAAAATCAAGCGAGCAGTACTTC. Its protein product is CASRGLKSSEQYF.

This sequence joins TRBV28 and TRBJ2-6; D ambiguous. With 4 bases removed from V and 0 bases from J, the gap between germline ends came to 7 bases. Germline V gene lookup returns CDR1 MDHEN and CDR2 SYDVKM. This CDR3 has 15 residues. CDR3 DNA: TGTGCCAGCAGTTCTTCCATCTCTGGGGCCAACGTCCTGACTTTC. As protein: CASSSSISGANVLTF. Full variable domain (rest looked up from reference TRBV28 and TRBJ2-6): DVKVTQSSRYLVKRTGEKVFLECVQDMDHENMFWYRQDPGLGLRLIYFSYDVKMKEKGDIPEGYSVSREKKERFSLILESASTNQTSMYLCASSSSISGANVLTFGAGSRLTVL.

The chain has TRBV18 and TRBJ2-1; D may be TRBD1 or TRBD2 (6 bases each). CDR1 is KGHSH and CDR2 is LQKENI in the germline V gene. The CDR3 loop spans 17 amino acids. Trimming took off 1 base at V and 3 bases at J, with 16 bases between the two ends. The CDR3 nucleotides are TGTGCCAGCTCACCACGTGTGGTGGGGGGCCTCTACAATGAGCAGTTCTTC. This codes for CASSPRVVGGLYNEQFF.

CDR3 nucleotide sequence: TGTGCCAGCTCACCAGGGGTGACAGAGAACACTGAAGCTTTCTTT. This translates into CASSPGVTENTEAFF. This chain links TRBV18 with TRBJ1-1; possibly TRBD1 for D (5 bases). Germline V gene sequence: CDR1 KGHSH, CDR2 LQKENI. The CDR3 has 15 amino acids. Trimming left V 2 bases short and J 1 base short, with 11 bases between.